A single sample gave rise to the 5 T cell receptor beta chains below, sequenced in a study of blood T cell repertoires in COVID-19. The assay was immunoSEQ multiplex PCR, and TCRdb's table has in-frame clones only and misses some. The sample contains 410,000 or so clones, about nine tenths of which appear only once. The sample consisted of peripheral blood. These receptors all come from a young woman with active or convalescent COVID-19.

This clone was detected a few times. The chain is built from TRBV21-1 and TRBJ2-7; the listed D gene, TRBD1, was not tested against the DNA. TRBV21-1 is recorded as a pseudogene. The CDR3 has 16 amino acids. The CDR3 protein is CASSKGPGQGYYEQYF. CDR3 DNA sequence: TGTGCCAGCAGCAAAGGTCCAGGACAGGGATACTACGAGCAGTACTTC.

This clone was picked up one time. The gene calls are TRBV19 and TRBJ1-6; perhaps TRBD1 as D (5 bases). CDR3 length: 16 amino acids. Germline V lookup: CDR1 LNHDA, CDR2 SQIVND (reference sequence). V was clipped by 3 bases and J by 9 bases, with 18 bases between them. CDR3 in DNA: TGTGCCAGTAGTATCAGACAGTCAGTAGGATTTTCACCCCTCCACTTT. The encoded protein is CASSIRQSVGFSPLHF. Full variable domain (outside the CDR3, taken from reference TRBV19 and TRBJ1-6): DGGITQSPKYLFRKEGQNVTLSCEQNLNHDAMYWYRQDPGQGLRLIYYSQIVNDFQKGDIAEGYSVSREKKESFPLTVTSAQKNPTAFYLCASSIRQSVGFSPLHFGNGTRLTVT.

This clone was picked up one time. This chain uses TRBV19 with TRBJ2-7; weak D call: TRBD2 (7 bases). This CDR3 is 18 amino acids long. Germline CDR1 LNHDA, CDR2 SQIVND (reference sequence). V was pared by 4 bases and J by 0 bases, with 22 bases between. As DNA, the CDR3 is TGTGCCAGTAGTACGGTTCTCGAGGGGGGGTCCAGCTCCTACGAGCAGTACTTC. This gives the protein CASSTVLEGGSSSYEQYF.

V gene TRBV23-1 combines with J gene TRBJ1-5, with D tentatively TRBD1 (5 bases). TRBV23-1 is recorded as an ORF, its role being uncertain. Trimming took off 7 bases at V and 1 base at J, with 14 bases between the two ends. The length of the CDR3 is 15 residues. CDR3 region: CASNRGGGSNQPQHF. CDR3 nucleotide sequence: TGCGCCAGCAACCGAGGCGGGGGGAGCAATCAGCCCCAGCATTTT.

V and J are TRBV25-1 and TRBJ2-7; 10 nucleotides agree with TRBD2. V gave up 3 bases and J gave up 3 bases; unmatched junction bases: 8. In germline, CDR1 is MGHDK, CDR2 SYGVNS. The CDR3 covers 16 residues. As DNA, the CDR3 is TGTGCCAGCAGTGACCTCAGCGGGGGGGCCAGCTACGAGCAGTACTTC. Its protein is CASSDLSGGASYEQYF.